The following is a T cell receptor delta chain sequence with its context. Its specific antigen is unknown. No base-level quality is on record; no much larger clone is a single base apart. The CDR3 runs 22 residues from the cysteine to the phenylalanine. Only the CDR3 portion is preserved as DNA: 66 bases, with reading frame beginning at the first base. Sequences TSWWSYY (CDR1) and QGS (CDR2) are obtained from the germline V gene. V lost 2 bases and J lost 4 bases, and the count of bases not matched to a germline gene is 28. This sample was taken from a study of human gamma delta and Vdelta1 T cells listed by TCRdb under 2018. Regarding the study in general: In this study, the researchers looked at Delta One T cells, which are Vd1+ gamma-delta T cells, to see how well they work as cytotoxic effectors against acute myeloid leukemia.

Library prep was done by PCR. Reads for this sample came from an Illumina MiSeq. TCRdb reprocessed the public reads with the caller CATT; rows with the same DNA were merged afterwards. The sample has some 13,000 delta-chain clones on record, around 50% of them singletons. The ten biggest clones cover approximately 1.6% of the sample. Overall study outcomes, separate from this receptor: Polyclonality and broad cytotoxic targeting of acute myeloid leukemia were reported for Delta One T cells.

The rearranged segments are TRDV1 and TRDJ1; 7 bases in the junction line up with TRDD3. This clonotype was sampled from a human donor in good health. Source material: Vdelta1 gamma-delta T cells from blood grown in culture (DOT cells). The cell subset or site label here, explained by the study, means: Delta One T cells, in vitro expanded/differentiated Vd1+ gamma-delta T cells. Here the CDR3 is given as CALGEAGSATGVIHRTGDKLIF. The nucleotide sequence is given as TGTGCTCTTGGGGAAGCTGGATCCGCTACTGGGGTGATACATCGGACTGGCGATAAACTCATCTTT.